The 23 T cell receptor beta chains below were found in one sample sequenced in a study of shared clonotypes between healthy human individuals. Libraries were prepared by immunoSEQ multiplex PCR; TCRdb keeps only in-frame clonotypes and omits some of them. The table lists under 550,000 clones, 95% to 97% of them singletons. The sequenced sample was naive CD4+ T cells sorted from blood. The subset was: CD45RA+ positively selected. These receptors were collected from a young woman in good health.

The chain uses TRBV7-3 and TRBJ1-1; no reliable D call. CDR3 length: 12 residues. The germline gives CDR1 SGHTA, CDR2 FQGTGA. Deletions cut 5 bases from V and 4 bases from J, with 8 bases between. In nucleotides, the CDR3 is TGTGCCAGCAGCCCCGAGGGCACTGAAGCTTTCTTT. As protein: CASSPEGTEAFF.

This rearrangement joins TRBV27 to TRBJ2-1; no firm D call. Germline CDR1 MNHEY, CDR2 SMNVEV (reference sequence). V lost 3 bases to trimming and J lost 4 bases, with 13 bases between them. This CDR3 spans 15 amino acids. CDR3 coding DNA: TGTGCCAGCAGTTTTGCCTTGGGCGGTTACAATGAGCAGTTCTTC. It codes for CASSFALGGYNEQFF.

This clone showed up just once. This chain joins TRBV27 and TRBJ2-1; 8 nucleotides align to TRBD2. V shed 5 bases and J 7 bases; nucleotides not matched to a gene: 25. Looked up from germline, CDR1 is MNHEY and CDR2 is SMNVEV (reference sequence). This CDR3 region has 20 residues. The CDR3 sequence is CASSPHGSGSLNLLRNEQFF. The CDR3 region has the DNA TGTGCCAGCAGTCCCCACGGGAGCGGGAGTCTAAACCTCCTTAGGAATGAGCAGTTCTTC.

Comment on this clone: The same CDR3 is also encoded by other DNA sequences in this sample. The chain links TRBV19 to TRBJ1-5; D is unclear. This CDR3 comprises 14 residues. CDR1 LNHDA and CDR2 SQIVND come from the germline V gene (reference sequence). V was trimmed by 6 bases and J by 2 bases, leaving 11 bases between them. In DNA, the CDR3 is TGTGCCAGTAGCCCTACCGGAGGCAATCAGCCCCAGCATTTT. This gives the protein CASSPTGGNQPQHF.

The chain links TRBV5-1 to TRBJ2-7; maybe TRBD1 (6 bases). The CDR3 has 12 residues. The germline V and J ends were trimmed by 1 base and 6 bases, with 8 bases remaining between them. CDR1 is SGHRS and CDR2 is YFSETQ in the germline V gene. The CDR3 DNA reads as TGCGCCAGCAGCTTGCTGACAGGCGAGCAGTACTTC. Translation: CASSLLTGEQYF.

The chain couples TRBV29-1 to TRBJ2-3; no reliable D call. V lost 6 bases to trimming and J lost 5 bases, with 12 bases between them. CDR1 is SQVTM and CDR2 is ANQGSEA in the germline V gene. The CDR3 sequence is 12 residues long. DNA of the CDR3: TGCAGCGTAAGGGAAACGGGAGATACGCAGTATTTT. It encodes CSVRETGDTQYF.

The rearrangement links TRBV25-1 to TRBJ2-7, with D hard to call. Germline lookup yields CDR1 MGHDK and CDR2 SYGVNS. The CDR3 contains 12 residues. V was trimmed by 4 bases and J by 3 bases, leaving 7 bases between them. The CDR3 nucleotides read TGTGCCAGCAGTGCCAGTCTCTACGAGCAGTACTTC. This translates into CASSASLYEQYF.

The chain employs TRBV6-1 and TRBJ2-5, with TRBD1 matching 9 bases. The CDR3 totals 15 residues. CDR1 is MNHNS, CDR2 SASEGT, per germline. V lost 6 bases to trimming and J lost 2 bases; unmatched junction nucleotides: 7. CDR3 in amino acids: CASRANRGQQETQYF. As DNA, the CDR3 is TGTGCCAGCAGAGCCAACAGGGGGCAACAAGAGACCCAGTACTTC.

The chain joins TRBV11-3 to TRBJ2-2; D may be TRBD2 (5 bases). V was pared by 1 base and J by 5 bases, with 8 bases between. Germline V CDR1 and CDR2: SGHNT, YENEEA. CDR3 length equals 14 residues. Here the CDR3 reads CASSLVPGTGELFF. As DNA, the CDR3 is TGTGCCAGCAGCTTAGTGCCGGGGACCGGGGAGCTGTTTTTT.

This chain uses TRBV28 with TRBJ2-7; 7 bases are shared with TRBD2. J was trimmed by 0 bases and V by 4 bases; bases with no gene match: 3. The V gene's germline CDR1 is MDHEN and CDR2 SYDVKM. This CDR3 spans 14 amino acids. CDR3 in amino acids: CASSSSGLSYEQYF. CDR3 bases: TGTGCCAGCAGTTCTAGCGGACTCTCCTACGAGCAGTACTTC.

This rearrangement joins TRBV5-1 to TRBJ2-7; maybe TRBD2 (5 bases). The CDR3 is 16 residues long. CDR1 is SGHRS, CDR2 YFSETQ, per germline. The V end lost 4 bases, the J end lost 2 bases, and 19 bases lay between the germline ends. Written as DNA, the CDR3 is TGCGCCAGCAGCCCAATGCCCGGCAGCGGAACCTACGAGCAGTACTTC. Encoded protein: CASSPMPGSGTYEQYF.

CDR3 region: CASSTGLAPYEQYF. DNA for the CDR3: TGTGCCAGCTCAACGGGACTAGCCCCCTACGAGCAGTACTTC. This chain links TRBV18 with TRBJ2-7; 9 bases are shared with TRBD2. Germline V gene data show CDR1 as KGHSH and CDR2 as LQKENI. Trimming removed 5 bases from V and 2 bases from J; junction bases left unmatched: 4. The CDR3 has 14 amino acids. Drawing the rest from reference TRBV18 and TRBJ2-7, the complete variable domain is NAGVMQNPRHLVRRRGQEARLRCSPMKGHSHVYWYRQLPEEGLKFMVYLQKENIIDESGMPKERFSAEFPKEGPSILRIQQVVRGDSAAYFCASSTGLAPYEQYFGPGTRLTVT.

The chain carries TRBV28 and TRBJ2-7; 13 bases fit TRBD2. The V segment lost 6 bases and the J segment 4 bases; nucleotides outside the gene matches: 6. Per the germline V gene, CDR1 is MDHEN and CDR2 is SYDVKM. This CDR3 is built from 15 residues. This CDR3 reads CASSTRTSGRYEQYF. For the CDR3, the DNA is TGTGCCAGCAGCACGAGGACTAGCGGGAGATACGAGCAGTACTTC.

The chain has TRBV10-3 and TRBJ2-2, with TRBD2 identical over 8 bases. Unmatched junction bases numbered 15, after V lost 10 bases and J lost 2 bases. The CDR3 loop spans 17 amino acids. CDR1 ENHRY and CDR2 SYGVKD come from the germline V gene. This CDR3 is CATRLTISGANTGELFF. The CDR3 DNA reads TGTGCCACCCGCCTGACTATTAGCGGGGCTAACACCGGGGAGCTGTTTTTT.

The chain links TRBV5-1 to TRBJ2-5; 9 positions agree with TRBD1. Germline V gene lookup returns CDR1 SGHRS and CDR2 YFSETQ. The V gene end was trimmed by 5 bases and the J gene end by 5 bases; junction bases not matched to a gene: 10. The CDR3 contains 15 residues. The CDR3 DNA follows: TGCGCCAGCAGAAGGACAGGGGATCGTGACGAGACCCAGTACTTC. Encoded protein: CASRRTGDRDETQYF.

This chain joins TRBV7-1 and TRBJ2-1; 8 nucleotides agree with TRBD2. TRBV7-1 has ORF status, its function being uncertain. V shed 6 bases, J shed 5 bases, and the junction held 21 bases outside the gene matches. This CDR3 comprises 19 residues. The CDR3 sequence is CASRLKRSSSAGGDNEQFF. DNA for the CDR3: TGTGCCAGCAGATTGAAAAGGTCTAGTTCTGCGGGAGGTGACAATGAGCAGTTCTTC.

V and J are TRBV6-1 and TRBJ2-5; TRBD2 agrees at 10 bases. The CDR3 runs 14 residues. With 6 bases clipped from V and 5 bases from J, the junction kept 6 bases outside the gene matches. From germline, CDR1 is MNHNS and CDR2 SASEGT. CDR3 residues: CASSTSGMYETQYF. As DNA, the CDR3 is TGTGCCAGCAGCACTAGCGGGATGTATGAGACCCAGTACTTC.

The chain employs TRBV19 and TRBJ2-5; D remains ambiguous. The J call is doubtful: the DNA matches TRBJ2-7 better. The CDR3 contains 16 residues. CDR1 and CDR2 from the germline V gene are LNHDA and SQIVND (reference sequence). The CDR3 loop reads CASSIDPQAPTYEQYF. CDR3 DNA sequence: TGTGCCAGTAGTATAGATCCGCAGGCCCCGACCTACGAGCAGTACTTC.

The chain employs TRBV6-4 and TRBJ1-1; D unclear. The CDR3 length is 13 residues. V was clipped by 4 bases and J by 1 base, with 7 bases between them. From germline, CDR1 is MRHNA and CDR2 SNTAGT. The CDR3, as DNA: TGTGCCAGCAGTGCCCTGACGAACACTGAAGCTTTCTTT. This sequence encodes CASSALTNTEAFF.

V and J are TRBV7-3 and TRBJ2-7; TRBD1 or TRBD2 may be the D gene (5 bases each). With 4 bases removed from V and 7 bases from J, the gap between germline ends came to 17 bases. The germline V gene encodes CDR1 SGHTA and CDR2 FQGTGA. This CDR3 is 14 amino acids long. In DNA form, the CDR3 reads TGTGCCAGCAGCTCCTCGCCAGGGACGACTGAGCAGTACTTC. This sequence encodes CASSSSPGTTEQYF.

This clone was found once. This chain uses TRBV19 with TRBJ1-4, with a weak D call TRBD1 (5 bases). The V gene's germline CDR1 is LNHDA and CDR2 SQIVND (reference sequence). The CDR3 length is 15 residues. V lost 3 bases and J 4 bases, leaving 12 bases between the germline ends. CDR3 coding DNA: TGTGCCAGTAGTATCCGAGGGGCTTTTAATGAAAAACTGTTTTTT. It translates to CASSIRGAFNEKLFF.

This clone was seen once. The chain uses TRBV5-4 and TRBJ2-4, with TRBD2 as a possible D gene (6 bases). Germline values: CDR1 SGHNT, CDR2 YYREEE (reference sequence). The CDR3 contains 15 residues. The germline V and J ends were trimmed by 4 bases and 2 bases, with 13 bases remaining between them. The CDR3 reads CASSAGRETKNIQYF. The CDR3, as DNA: TGTGCCAGCAGCGCGGGCCGGGAGACCAAAAACATTCAGTACTTC.

The rearrangement links TRBV7-9 to TRBJ2-5, with D perhaps TRBD2 (5 bases). V lost 1 base and J lost 4, with 10 bases in between. The V gene's germline CDR1 is SEHNR and CDR2 FQNEAQ (reference sequence). This CDR3 has 14 residues. The CDR3 spells CASSLGRGIETQYF. CDR3 bases: TGTGCCAGCAGCTTAGGTCGGGGAATAGAGACCCAGTACTTC.